This is a list of T cell receptor beta chains from one sample in a study of early T cells in non-severe SARS-CoV-2 infection. TCRdb re-analysed the 5' RACE reads in MiXCR, keeping a single row per CDR3 protein. Of roughly 75,000 distinct CDR3 sequences in the sample, about 11% were seen once. Sequenced material: whole blood. These receptors were taken from an adult who was a healthcare worker with PCR-confirmed SARS-CoV-2 infection or an uninfected control (not recorded which). The CDR3 runs from the conserved cysteine through the conserved F or W. A D gene is named only where the DNA matches it firmly. Only some rows state a clone size, as once, few, many or a class for expanded clones.

D gene	clone size	V gene	J gene	CDR3 protein	CDR3 DNA
NA	few	TRBV6-1	TRBJ1-5	CASSQSVGVNPRPQHF	TGTGCCAGCAGTCAAAGCGTAGGGGTTAACCCGAGGCCCCAGCATTTT
NA	few	TRBV12-3/TRBV12-4	TRBJ1-5	CASRSPDRLNQPQHF	TGTGCCAGCAGATCCCCTGACAGGTTAAATCAGCCCCAGCATTTT
TRBD1	many	TRBV27	TRBJ1-1	CASSSPGQGVTEAFF	TGTGCCAGCAGTTCACCGGGACAGGGGGTCACTGAAGCTTTCTTT
TRBD1	NA	TRBV5-4	TRBJ1-3	CASSGGQGPGNTIYF	TGTGCCAGCAGCGGGGGACAGGGGCCTGGAAACACCATATATTTT
TRBD1	NA	TRBV18	TRBJ2-7	CASSTRDRVFEQYF	TGTGCCAGCTCAACTCGGGACAGGGTATTCGAGCAGTACTTC
NA	NA	TRBV15	TRBJ1-1	CATSRDRYRQPLF	TGTGCCACCAGCAGAGATCGGTACCGCCAGCCCCTCTTT
NA	few	TRBV7-2	TRBJ1-3	CASSLASAGTIYF	TGTGCCAGCAGCTTAGCATCGGCCGGCACCATATATTTT
TRBD1	NA	TRBV7-9	TRBJ1-1	CASSRGQGESAFF	TGTGCCAGCAGCCGGGGACAGGGCGAGTCGGCTTTCTTT
TRBD1	NA	TRBV2	TRBJ2-7	CASSENRGPTYEQYF	TGTGCCAGCAGTGAAAATAGGGGGCCCACCTACGAGCAGTACTTC
TRBD2	NA	TRBV7-2	TRBJ2-5	CASSLATGGGEQETQYF	TGTGCCAGCAGCTTAGCCACTGGCGGGGGGGAGCAAGAGACCCAGTACTTC
NA	NA	TRBV7-2	TRBJ2-7	CASSPRGGAGYEQYF	TGTGCCAGCAGCCCCAGGGGGGGGGCCGGGTACGAGCAGTACTTC
NA	NA	TRBV7-9	TRBJ2-3	CASSLTGGTQYF	TGTGCCAGCAGCTTAACTGGGGGTACGCAGTATTTT
TRBD1	few	TRBV6-6	TRBJ2-5	CASSTGGSETQYF	TGTGCCAGCAGCACAGGGGGCAGCGAGACCCAGTACTTC
NA	NA	TRBV3-1	TRBJ1-2	CASSPNRDLRLYGYTF	TGTGCCAGCAGCCCAAACCGGGACCTGAGACTCTATGGCTACACCTTC
NA	many	TRBV29-1	TRBJ2-7	CSPGHHYEQYF	TGCAGCCCGGGGCACCACTACGAGCAGTACTTC